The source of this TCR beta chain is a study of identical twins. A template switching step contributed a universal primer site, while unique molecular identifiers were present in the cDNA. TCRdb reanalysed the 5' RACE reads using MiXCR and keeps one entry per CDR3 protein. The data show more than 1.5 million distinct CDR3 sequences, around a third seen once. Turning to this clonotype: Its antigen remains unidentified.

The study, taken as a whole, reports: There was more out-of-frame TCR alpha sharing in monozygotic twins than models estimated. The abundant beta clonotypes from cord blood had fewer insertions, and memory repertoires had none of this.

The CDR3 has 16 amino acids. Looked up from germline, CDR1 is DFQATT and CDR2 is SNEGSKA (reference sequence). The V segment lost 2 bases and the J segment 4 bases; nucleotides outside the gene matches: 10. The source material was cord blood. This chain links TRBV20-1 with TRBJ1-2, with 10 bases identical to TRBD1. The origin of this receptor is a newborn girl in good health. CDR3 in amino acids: CSARKEPGQGSYGYTF. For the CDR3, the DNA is TGCAGTGCTAGAAAAGAGCCGGGACAGGGGAGCTATGGCTACACCTTC.